This passage covers 5 T cell receptor beta chains from one sample sequenced in a study of cytomegalovirus exposure and HLA in healthy donors. In the PCR, 60 Vbeta and 13 Jbeta primers were used. The method was immunoSEQ multiplex PCR; TCRdb's version includes in-frame clones alone and lacks a portion of them. The sample data list tens of thousands of clones. The specimen was PBMCs. The receptors shown here come from a woman aged 25 to 39 in good health and CMV-seronegative.

The chain joins TRBV6-5 to TRBJ2-5; 7 nucleotides match TRBD1. The J call may be incorrect, as the DNA end agrees better with TRBJ2-7. The CDR3 totals 15 residues. CDR1 and CDR2 from the germline V gene are MNHEY and SVGAGI. The chain's CDR3 is CASSYEQGSSYEQYF. CDR3 bases: TGTGCCAGCAGTTACGAACAGGGGAGCTCCTACGAGCAGTACTTC.

V is TRBV10-2 and J is TRBJ2-1; 9 positions match TRBD2. Per germline, CDR1 WSHSY and CDR2 SAAADI. The CDR3 covers 17 residues. The junction had 12 bases not matched to a gene; V was cut back by 3 bases and J by 6 bases. CDR3 amino acids: CASSERGAGGRANEQFF. In nucleotides, the CDR3 is TGCGCCAGCAGTGAACGGGGAGCGGGAGGACGGGCCAATGAGCAGTTCTTC.

This sequence joins TRBV13 and TRBJ2-3; 13 bases map to TRBD2. CDR3 length: 17 residues. Germline CDR1 and CDR2: PRHDT and FYEKMQ (reference sequence). J gave up 2 bases and V 5 bases, and 7 bases lay outside the gene matches. CDR3 nucleotides: TGTGCCAGCAGCAAAAGACTAGCGGGAGGCCTCACAGATACGCAGTATTTT. As protein: CASSKRLAGGLTDTQYF.

V gene TRBV2 combines with J gene TRBJ2-3; TRBD2 aligns across 8 bases. With 3 bases clipped from V and 0 bases from J, the junction kept 5 bases outside the gene matches. There are 16 residues in the CDR3. Germline CDR1 is SNHLY and CDR2 is FYNNEI. DNA of the CDR3: TGTGCCAGCAGTGATGGACCTAGCGGGAGCACAGATACGCAGTATTTT. Amino acids: CASSDGPSGSTDTQYF.

The chain combines TRBV19 with TRBJ2-7, with D maybe TRBD2 (5 bases). Germline V gives CDR1 LNHDA, CDR2 SQIVND (reference sequence). This CDR3 comprises 14 residues. Trimming left V 7 bases short and J 1 base short, with 14 bases between. The CDR3 sequence: CASKGSSSSYEQYF. Here the CDR3 DNA reads TGTGCCAGTAAAGGGTCTAGCTCATCCTACGAGCAGTACTTC.